One and the same sample provided the 18 T cell receptor beta chains below, sequenced in a study of human T cells and chemical hapten exposure. The library tagged each cDNA molecule with unique molecular identifiers. MiXCR, applied by TCRdb to the reads, yields one record per CDR3 protein. Among fewer than 150,000 distinct CDR3 sequences, 6.5% to 10% were seen once, and the ten largest hold approximately 1.5%. Extraction yielded total RNA from whole blood (unfractionated). The specimen sequenced was whole blood. The origin of the receptors is a human donor in good health. Some clones in this sample may be carry-over from other donors' samples.

This clonotype was counted between two and nine times. This rearrangement joins TRBV7-8 to TRBJ2-3; D unresolved. Per the germline V gene, CDR1 is SGHVS and CDR2 is FQNEAQ. Trimming removed 1 base at V and 6 bases at J, with 8 bases between. The CDR3 totals 13 residues. The CDR3 DNA follows: TGTGCCAGCAGCTTAGAACCGCTTGATACGCAGTATTTT. Translating gives CASSLEPLDTQYF.

This clonotype was seen ten or more times. The chain links TRBV29-1 to TRBJ1-1, with D unclear. Germline V CDR1 and CDR2: SQVTM, ANQGSEA. V lost 7 bases to trimming and J lost 0 bases, with 12 bases between them. CDR3 length: 13 amino acids. CDR3 sequence (DNA): TGCAGCGGGAATCTCGACTTGAACACTGAAGCTTTCTTT. Its translation is CSGNLDLNTEAFF.

This clonotype was seen ten or more times. This chain joins TRBV10-3 and TRBJ2-7, with TRBD1 matching 7 bases. The V segment lost 4 bases and the J segment 6 bases; nucleotides outside the gene matches: 6. The length of the CDR3 is 13 residues. The germline CDR1 and CDR2 sequences are ENHRY and SYGVKD. CDR3 DNA sequence: TGTGCCATCAGTGGAGGGACAGAGGGCGAGCAGTACTTC. Amino acid sequence: CAISGGTEGEQYF.

This clonotype appeared many times. The V call is TRBV12-3 or TRBV12-4, the J call TRBJ2-1; D unclear. V was shortened by 6 bases and J by 8 bases, with 17 bases between the two germline ends. The length of the CDR3 is 14 residues. CDR3 sequence: CASSSPGPTDEQFF. In nucleotides, the CDR3 is TGTGCCAGCAGCTCTCCGGGCCCGACTGATGAGCAGTTCTTC.

The rearrangement links TRBV12-3 or TRBV12-4 to TRBJ2-5, with 9 bases fitting TRBD1. CDR3 size: 16 residues. V lost 0 bases, J lost 7 bases, and 9 bases stayed unmatched. In DNA, the CDR3 is TGTGCCAGCAGTTTAGCTAGTGGGACAGGGCCAGGGACCCAGTACTTC. Protein product: CASSLASGTGPGTQYF.

This clonotype was seen many times. The rearrangement uses TRBV10-2 and TRBJ2-1; TRBD1 matches 7 bases. The CDR3 has 14 residues. The germline gives CDR1 WSHSY, CDR2 SAAADI. Trimming removed 6 bases from V and 2 bases from J; junction bases left unmatched: 4. In DNA, the CDR3 is TGCGCCAGCAGAGACAGGGAAGCCTACAATGAGCAGTTCTTC. This codes for CASRDREAYNEQFF.

This clonotype has at least ten counts. The rearrangement links TRBV11-1 to TRBJ2-1, with D unclear. Trimming took 6 bases from V and 5 from J, leaving 11 bases between them. The germline gives CDR1 SGHAT, CDR2 FQDESV (reference sequence). The CDR3 loop spans 13 amino acids. The CDR3 DNA follows: TGTGCCAGCAGTTCACTTGGACACAATGAGCAGTTCTTC. Its protein is CASSSLGHNEQFF.

The genes are TRBV13 and TRBJ2-1, with 7 bases aligning to TRBD2. The J segment lost 10 bases and the V segment lost 1 base, leaving 10 bases of the junction unmatched. This CDR3 is 15 amino acids long. The germline CDR1 and CDR2 sequences are PRHDT and FYEKMQ (reference sequence). This CDR3 is CASSLERRGTQEQFF. CDR3 nucleotides: TGTGCCAGCAGCTTAGAACGGCGGGGGACCCAAGAGCAGTTCTTC. Full variable domain (remainder filled in from reference TRBV13 and TRBJ2-1): AAGVIQSPRHLIKEKRETATLKCYPIPRHDTVYWYQQGPGQDPQFLISFYEKMQSDKGSIPDRFSAQQFSDYHSELNMSSLELGDSALYFCASSLERRGTQEQFFGPGTRLTVL.

This clonotype was seen a handful of times. This chain joins TRBV27 and TRBJ2-2; D gene ambiguous. There are 13 residues in the CDR3. The V end lost 2 bases, the J end lost 3 bases, and 4 bases lay between the germline ends. Germline V gene lookup returns CDR1 MNHEY and CDR2 SMNVEV (reference sequence). CDR3 in DNA: TGTGCCAGCAGTTTACAGGACACCGGGGAGCTGTTTTTT. As protein: CASSLQDTGELFF.

This clonotype was detected ten times or more. The chain joins TRBV3-1 to TRBJ2-3; no definite D call. The CDR3 loop spans 15 amino acids. V was pared by 0 bases and J by 1 base, with 8 bases between. Germline CDR1 is LGHDT and CDR2 is YNNKEL (reference sequence). CDR3 region: CASSQDSLRTDTQYF. In DNA, the CDR3 is TGTGCCAGCAGCCAAGATAGTCTACGCACAGATACGCAGTATTTT.

The chain combines TRBV5-1 with TRBJ2-7; D tentatively fits TRBD1 or TRBD2 (5 bases each). Looked up from germline, CDR1 is SGHRS and CDR2 is YFSETQ. Trimming left V 0 bases short and J 1 base short, with 11 bases between. This CDR3 comprises 15 residues. CDR3 coding DNA: TGCGCCAGCAGCTTGGAGGGACCGCCATCCTACGAGCAGTACTTC. This encodes CASSLEGPPSYEQYF.

This clonotype was seen repeatedly, ten times or more. CDR3 nucleotides: TGTGCCAGCAGCTCCTGGACAGTAAATTCACCCCTCCACTTT. Its protein product is CASSSWTVNSPLHF. The chain recombines TRBV7-2 with TRBJ1-6, with D possibly matching TRBD1 (6 bases). The CDR3 sequence is 14 residues long. V dropped 4 bases and J dropped 7 bases, with 11 bases sitting between them. Per the germline V gene, CDR1 is SGHTA and CDR2 is FQGNSA.

This clonotype has only a few counts. This chain joins TRBV19 and TRBJ2-7, with D unresolved. Trimming left V 7 bases short and J 1 base short, with 11 bases between. This CDR3 comprises 13 residues. Per the germline V gene, CDR1 is LNHDA and CDR2 is SQIVND (reference sequence). The CDR3 sequence is CASNSEESYEQYF. CDR3 DNA sequence: TGTGCCAGTAATAGTGAGGAGTCCTACGAGCAGTACTTC.

This clonotype is a singleton in its sample. The chain employs TRBV18 and TRBJ2-6; 9 bases align to TRBD1. The V segment lost 4 bases and the J segment 2 bases; nucleotides outside the gene matches: 6. This CDR3 comprises 17 residues. Germline loops: CDR1 KGHSH, CDR2 LQKENI. CDR3 region: CASSRSGTGTGANVLTF. The CDR3 coding sequence is TGTGCCAGCTCACGGTCCGGGACAGGGACTGGGGCCAACGTCCTGACTTTC.

This clonotype came up a few times. The chain couples TRBV5-8 to TRBJ2-7; the match to TRBD2 covers 14 bases. Per germline, CDR1 SGHTS and CDR2 YDEGEE. The CDR3 runs 16 residues. With 9 bases clipped from V and 3 bases from J, the junction kept 11 bases outside the gene matches. In DNA, the CDR3 is TGTGCCATTCCGGGACTAGCGGGAGAATCCGTCTACGAGCAGTACTTC. Translated: CAIPGLAGESVYEQYF.

The table lists this clonotype with many counts. The chain uses TRBV4-3 and TRBJ2-1; perhaps D is TRBD1 or TRBD2 (6 bases each). This CDR3 region has 14 residues. Germline V gives CDR1 LGHNA, CDR2 YSLEER. Trimming pared 0 bases from V and 6 bases from J, leaving 9 bases between. CDR3 sequence: CASSQDRGVNEQFF. The DNA of the CDR3 is TGCGCCAGCAGCCAAGATAGGGGGGTCAATGAGCAGTTCTTC.

This clonotype was counted ten times or more. CDR3 residues: CASSTGTVVETQYF. The CDR3 coding sequence is TGTGCCAGTAGTACAGGGACAGTGGTAGAGACCCAGTACTTC. V and J are TRBV19 and TRBJ2-5; 7 bases map to TRBD1. Germline CDR1 and CDR2: LNHDA and SQIVND (reference sequence). After removal of 4 bases from V and 4 bases from J, the junction contained 6 bases not matched to a gene. This CDR3 has 14 amino acids.

The chain employs TRBV14 and TRBJ2-7, with 8 bases matching TRBD1. CDR3 size: 15 residues. Germline V CDR1 and CDR2: SGHDN, FVKESK. J lost 3 bases, V lost 5 bases, and 9 bases had no gene match. This chain's CDR3 is CASSWGTGRDYEQYF. The CDR3 nucleotides read TGTGCCAGCAGCTGGGGGACAGGAAGGGACTACGAGCAGTACTTC.